A selection of T cell receptor beta chains follows, all from one sample in a study of T-cell memory formation after mild COVID-19. TCRdb recomputed calls from the 5' RACE reads with MiXCR, one row per CDR3 protein. This sample has roughly 580,000 distinct CDR3 sequences, with approximately 19% found just once. The sequenced sample consisted of PBMCs or a T cell subset sorted from them (not recorded which). Receptors originate from an adult woman who had mild COVID-19 (a few samples of this study predate the infection). Cell type and time point are not known. CDR3s include the opening cysteine and the closing phenylalanine or tryptophan. D genes are given only for firm matches. Rows may omit the clone size; those that give it use once, few, many or a size class.

length | size | J | D | V | DNA | CDR3
15 | many | TRBJ2-1 | NA | TRBV5-1 | TGCGCCAGCAGCCCCGGGTCGGTAGGGAACAATGAGCAGTTCTTC | CASSPGSVGNNEQFF
13 | NA | TRBJ2-2 | NA | TRBV25-1 | TGTGCCTCTCGCATCGAAAACACCGGGGAGCTGTTTTTT | CASRIENTGELFF
17 | many | TRBJ2-5 | TRBD2 | TRBV20-1 | TGCAGTGCTAGGTCGGAACTAGCGGGGGATTACCAAGAGACCCAGTACTTC | CSARSELAGDYQETQYF
13 | NA | TRBJ2-7 | NA | TRBV5-1 | TGCGCCAGCAGCTTGGCGGGAAACTACGAGCAGTACTTC | CASSLAGNYEQYF
13 | few | TRBJ2-4 | NA | TRBV11-2 | TGTGCCAGTAAAACGACAGGAGAAAACATTCAGTACTTC | CASKTTGENIQYF
16 | few | TRBJ1-6 | NA | TRBV5-6 | TGTGCCAGCAGCCATCGACAGATCCCCAATAATTCACCCCTCCACTTT | CASSHRQIPNNSPLHF
14 | NA | TRBJ1-2 | NA | TRBV30 | TGTGCCTGGAGTGTAGGACACTCTAACTATGGCTACACCTTC | CAWSVGHSNYGYTF
17 | few | TRBJ1-4 | NA | TRBV11-2 | TGTGCCAGCAGCTTAGCGGTCACGGAATCAACTAATGAAAAACTGTTTTTT | CASSLAVTESTNEKLFF
15 | once | TRBJ1-5 | NA | TRBV6-6 | TGTGCCAGCAGTTACTTCCAGGGAAGTGGTCAGCCCCAGCATTTT | CASSYFQGSGQPQHF
12 | few | TRBJ1-2 | NA | TRBV3-1 | TGTGCCAGCAGTCAGGGTATCTATGGCTACACCTTC | CASSQGIYGYTF
12 | NA | TRBJ1-1 | NA | TRBV20-1 | TGCAGTGCTCCCAACTGGAACACTGAAGCTTTCTTT | CSAPNWNTEAFF
15 | few | TRBJ1-1 | NA | TRBV5-1 | TGCGCCAGCAGCGCGGAAGGCCCTGGAAGGGGTGAAGCTTTCTTT | CASSAEGPGRGEAFF
15 | NA | TRBJ1-1 | NA | TRBV12-3/TRBV12-4 | TGTGCCAGCAGCCCCTTCGGGGCGTCAGGCAATGAAGCTTTCTTT | CASSPFGASGNEAFF
16 | NA | TRBJ1-2 | TRBD1 | TRBV4-3 | TGCGCCAGCAGCTTACGCATGGGACAGTTGAGTGGTGGCTACACCTTC | CASSLRMGQLSGGYTF
14 | few | TRBJ1-6 | TRBD1 | TRBV6-5 | TGTGCCAGCAGTTACGACAGGGTGAATTCACCCCTCCACTTT | CASSYDRVNSPLHF
15 | few | TRBJ1-1 | NA | TRBV19 | TGTGCCAGTAGTATAGGGGCAGACCGGAACACTGAAGCTTTCTTT | CASSIGADRNTEAFF
12 | NA | TRBJ2-1 | NA | TRBV6-2/TRBV6-3 | TGTGCCAGCGGCCCGGGAGCGGGTGAGCAGTTCTTC | CASGPGAGEQFF